Shown below are 9 T cell receptor beta chains from a single sample sequenced in a study of identical twins. TCRdb recomputed calls from the 5' RACE reads with MiXCR, one row per CDR3 protein. The sample lists approximately 890,000 distinct CDR3 sequences; over 9% were seen once. This sample also appeared in a second study, on yellow fever vaccine responses in identical twins.

The specimen sequenced was PBMCs. These receptors all stem from a woman between 18 and 30 years old in good health.

This clonotype has only a few counts. The chain joins TRBV18 to TRBJ1-1; D gene uncertain. V gave up 2 bases and J gave up 6 bases, with 10 bases separating them. The length of the CDR3 is 13 residues. Germline lookup yields CDR1 KGHSH and CDR2 LQKENI. The CDR3 DNA is TGTGCCAGCTCACCAAATTTCGGATCTGAAGCTTTCTTT. It codes for CASSPNFGSEAFF.

The chain joins TRBV6-5 to TRBJ2-5; perhaps TRBD1 as D (5 bases). The CDR3 length is 15 residues. Trimming removed 3 bases at V and 1 base at J, with 12 bases between. Germline V gene lookup returns CDR1 MNHEY and CDR2 SVGAGI. The CDR3 region is CASSYYGAVQETQYF. The CDR3, as DNA: TGTGCCAGCAGTTATTATGGGGCCGTCCAAGAGACCCAGTACTTC.

This chain joins TRBV4-1 and TRBJ2-1; 8 bases match TRBD1. The germline V gene encodes CDR1 MGHRA and CDR2 YSYEKL. This CDR3 has 18 residues. With 0 bases clipped from V and 2 bases from J, the junction kept 9 bases outside the gene matches. This CDR3 is CASSQEVRQGITYNEQFF. The CDR3 DNA is TGCGCCAGCAGCCAAGAGGTTCGACAGGGGATAACCTACAATGAGCAGTTCTTC.

This clonotype was counted between two and nine times. The CDR3 spells CASRLGGGVEQYV. DNA for the CDR3: TGTGCCAGCAGACTGGGCGGGGGTGTTGAGCAGTACGTC. V is TRBV6-1 and J is TRBJ2-7, with 7 bases matching TRBD2. The CDR3 is made up of 13 amino acids. CDR1 and CDR2 from the germline V gene are MNHNS and SASEGT. Losses at the gene ends were 6 bases for V and 7 bases for J; bases not matched to a gene: 9.

The rearrangement joins TRBV28 to TRBJ2-1, with 11 bases that match TRBD2. V lost 10 bases and J lost 12; bases outside the gene matches: 11. The germline V gene encodes CDR1 MDHEN and CDR2 SYDVKM. The CDR3 is 13 residues long. DNA of the CDR3: TGTGCCACAAGACTAGCGGGACCCGGAGGGCAGTTCTTC. It translates to CATRLAGPGGQFF.

This clonotype was counted a few times. The chain is built from TRBV9 and TRBJ2-7; D might be TRBD1 or TRBD2, each matching 5 bases. Germline V gene sequence: CDR1 SGDLS, CDR2 YYNGEE. Deletions cut 1 base from V and 0 bases from J, with 11 bases between. The CDR3 sequence is 15 residues long. The CDR3 DNA sequence: TGTGCCAGCAGCGTACGGGACCGGTACTCCTACGAGCAGTACTTC. It is translated as CASSVRDRYSYEQYF.

This clonotype was seen only a few times. The V gene is TRBV5-1, the J gene TRBJ2-5, with D perhaps matching TRBD1 (6 bases). Germline V gives CDR1 SGHRS, CDR2 YFSETQ. Between the trimmed V and J ends, which lost 6 bases and 2 bases, there was a span of 20 bases. This CDR3 has 16 residues. Written as DNA, the CDR3 is TGCGCCAGCAACCCCCTAGTTGGAACAGGGCAAGAGACCCAGTACTTC. It codes for CASNPLVGTGQETQYF.

V gene TRBV6-1 combines with J gene TRBJ2-3; tentatively, D is TRBD2 (6 bases). Germline assignment: CDR1 MNHNS and CDR2 SASEGT. The CDR3 has 15 amino acids. Trimming cost V 8 bases and J 1 base, with 16 bases left between them. The CDR3 loop is CASSRGTVRTDTQYF. CDR3 coding DNA: TGTGCCAGCTCTCGAGGGACTGTACGCACAGATACGCAGTATTTT.

This chain's CDR3 is CAISDKGFNYEQYF. DNA for the CDR3: TGTGCCATCAGTGACAAGGGATTTAACTACGAGCAGTACTTC. The V and J genes are TRBV10-3 and TRBJ2-7; D not certain. Trimming cost V 3 bases and J 3 bases, with 12 bases left between them. CDR3 size: 14 residues. Germline V CDR1 and CDR2: ENHRY, SYGVKD.